This TCR beta chain was obtained from a study of molecular identifiers for immune sequencing clone quantification. CDR1 SNHLY and CDR2 FYNNEI come from the germline V gene. V shed 5 bases and J shed 4 bases, with 14 bases lying between them. The CDR3 loop spans 14 amino acids. Broader study findings: Because of identical TCR molecules sharing a barcode, sizes of highly expanded clones could be underestimated. Whereas clones above 20 RNA copies held under 1% of naive-cell molecules, they held over 98% of effector molecules.

Turning to this clonotype: Its target is not known. A single base separates this from a much larger clone, so it may be a read error. No conserved phenylalanine or tryptophan is present at the end of the CDR3, so a read error is the likely explanation.

With listed TCR primers and previously described methods, bulk TCR libraries were prepared. TCRdb reprocessed the PCR reads via MiXCR and lists one record per CDR3 protein. The sample comprises roughly 320,000 distinct CDR3 sequences, roughly 24% of which are singletons, and 0.65% to 0.95% rests with the top ten. The sequencing sample was made of naive CD8+ T cells from blood, with Jurkat cell RNA spiked in. The subset denotes: FACS-sorted CD8+CD4-CCR7+CD45RA+ naive T cells. The J gene is TRBJ1-2, the V gene TRBV2, with D unclear. The receptor was derived from a human donor in good health. Some libraries in this study had Jurkat cell RNA spiked in. CDR3 bases: TGTGCCAGCAGTCCTACGACCCTTTCCTATGGCTACACCTCC. Amino acid sequence: CASSPTTLSYGYTS.